This entry is about one T cell receptor (beta chain). Antigen unknown. As processed by the authors: Junction-only sequences produced by ImmunoSEQ had no quality scores, so filtering differed. The assay was immunoSEQ multiplex PCR, and TCRdb's table has in-frame clones only and misses some. The DNA was the basis for D and trimming; V, J and clone size are from that table. Found here are about 380,000 clones, 96% of them singletons; the top ten hold around 0.3%. Per germline, CDR1 SGDLS and CDR2 YYNGEE. With V trimmed by 0 bases and J by 1 base, 11 bases remained unmatched. CDR3 size: 18 residues. These data are taken from a study of shared clonotypes between healthy human individuals. Study overall: CD4 naive and memory got three plates each, CD8 naive two, CD8 memory one.

Notes on the study in general: Naive subsets, compared against memory subsets, generally had larger estimated richness values.

The receptor was derived from a man aged 25-45 years in good health. The chain uses TRBV9 and TRBJ2-3, with 7 bases fitting TRBD2. The sample was memory CD8+ T cells sorted from blood. Subset meaning: CD45RO+ cells pooled with CCR7-negative TemRA cells. CDR3: CASSVGPSGTGGTDTQYF. The CDR3 DNA follows: TGTGCCAGCAGCGTAGGGCCTAGCGGAACGGGGGGCACAGATACGCAGTATTTT.